The 10 T cell receptor beta chains presented below share a single source sample, sequenced in a study of T-cell reconstitution after alpha-beta-depleted transplantation in children. Preparing the TCRbeta library involved the use of unique molecular identifiers. Via MiXCR, TCRdb re-called the PCR reads, giving one row per CDR3 protein. The table records some 280,000 distinct CDR3 sequences, approximately 9.8% of them present only once. This specimen was PBMCs from the stem cell graft donor, taken from the stem cell graft. These receptors were taken from a human donor who donated a stem cell graft to a child with SCID.

This clonotype was picked up a small number of times. Here the CDR3 DNA reads TGTGCCAGCAGTGACCCCTTTGGTGTCAACACCGGGGAGCTGTTTTTT. Encoded protein: CASSDPFGVNTGELFF. The chain uses TRBV6-4 and TRBJ2-2; no clear D. The CDR3 spans 16 residues. Deletions cut 2 bases from V and 2 bases from J, with 12 bases between. Germline V gene data show CDR1 as MRHNA and CDR2 as SNTAGT.

The V call is TRBV7-3, the J call TRBJ2-3; tentative D call: TRBD1 (6 bases). The V gene lost 4 bases and the J gene lost 5 bases, with 13 bases spanning the gap. CDR3 length: 14 amino acids. The V gene's germline CDR1 is SGHTA and CDR2 FQGTGA. CDR3 in amino acids: CASSSTGSGDTQYF. The CDR3 nucleotides read TGTGCCAGCAGCTCTACAGGGTCGGGAGATACGCAGTATTTT.

The chain links TRBV7-2 to TRBJ1-5; 7 positions agree with TRBD1. This CDR3 has 14 residues. The trim removed 4 bases at V and 7 bases at J, leaving 7 bases unmatched. Germline-derived CDR1 and CDR2 are SGHTA and FQGNSA. CDR3 in DNA: TGTGCCAGCAGCTGGGGCACAGGGGAACAGCCCCAGCATTTT. Protein sequence: CASSWGTGEQPQHF.

This chain connects TRBV12-3 or TRBV12-4 to TRBJ2-6, with 11 bases that match TRBD2. The CDR3 spans 18 residues. The V gene end was trimmed by 5 bases and the J gene end by 0 bases; junction bases not matched to a gene: 6. The CDR3 spells CASSVWTSGSSGANVLTF. The CDR3 coding sequence is TGTGCCAGCAGTGTCTGGACTAGCGGGTCCTCTGGGGCCAACGTCCTGACTTTC.

This clonotype turned up a few times. The V call is TRBV7-2, the J call TRBJ1-3; 7 nucleotides match TRBD1. V lost 5 bases, J lost 1 base, and 5 bases stayed unmatched. Germline assignment: CDR1 SGHTA and CDR2 FQGNSA. This CDR3 spans 15 amino acids. The CDR3 region is CASSPQTGSGNTIYF. The CDR3 DNA sequence: TGTGCCAGCAGCCCCCAGACAGGGTCTGGAAACACCATATATTTT.

The rearrangement joins TRBV6-5 to TRBJ1-2; tentative D call: TRBD1 (6 bases). With 3 bases removed from V and 4 bases from J, the gap between germline ends came to 15 bases. Per the germline V gene, CDR1 is MNHEY and CDR2 is SVGAGI. This CDR3 has 15 amino acids. CDR3: CASSYFGGASYGYTF. The CDR3 DNA sequence: TGTGCCAGCAGTTATTTTGGGGGCGCGTCCTATGGCTACACCTTC.

This clonotype was detected ten times or more. The chain employs TRBV6-1 and TRBJ1-2, with D tentatively TRBD1 (5 bases). This CDR3 is built from 14 residues. Trimming removed 3 bases from V and 4 bases from J, with 12 bases in between. Germline CDR1 MNHNS, CDR2 SASEGT. The CDR3 sequence is CASSDGTDAYGYTF. Written as DNA, the CDR3 is TGTGCCAGCAGTGACGGGACGGACGCCTATGGCTACACCTTC.

The rearrangement joins TRBV4-2 to TRBJ2-6; D gene uncertain. This CDR3 comprises 17 residues. Per the germline V gene, CDR1 is LGHNA and CDR2 is YNFKEQ. Trimming shortened V by 0 bases and J by 0 bases, and 9 bases separated the two germline ends. For the CDR3, the DNA is TGTGCCAGCAGCCAAGATACTGGCATCTCTGGGGCCAACGTCCTGACTTTC. This codes for CASSQDTGISGANVLTF.

This clonotype showed up many times. The rearrangement uses TRBV7-2 and TRBJ2-1; TRBD2 agrees at 11 bases. The junction had 10 bases not matched to a gene; V was cut back by 5 bases and J by 10 bases. The CDR3 extends over 15 amino acids. Germline V gene lookup returns CDR1 SGHTA and CDR2 FQGNSA. The DNA for the CDR3 is TGTGCCAGCAGCCCAGGACTAGCGGGCGCAGTGGAGCAGTTCTTC. Translating gives CASSPGLAGAVEQFF. The full variable domain, rest sourced from reference TRBV7-2 and TRBJ2-1, is GAGVSQSPSNKVTEKGKDVELRCDPISGHTALYWYRQSLGQGLEFLIYFQGNSAPDKSGLPSDRFSAERTGGSVSTLTIQRTQQEDSAVYLCASSPGLAGAVEQFFGPGTRLTVL.

The chain combines TRBV12-3 or TRBV12-4 with TRBJ1-4, with unresolved D. The V end was cut by 5 bases, the J end by 8 bases, with 15 bases between. CDR3 size: 14 residues. The CDR3 here is CASSLMFPVEKLFF. Written as DNA, the CDR3 is TGTGCCAGCAGTCTAATGTTCCCGGTCGAAAAACTGTTTTTT.